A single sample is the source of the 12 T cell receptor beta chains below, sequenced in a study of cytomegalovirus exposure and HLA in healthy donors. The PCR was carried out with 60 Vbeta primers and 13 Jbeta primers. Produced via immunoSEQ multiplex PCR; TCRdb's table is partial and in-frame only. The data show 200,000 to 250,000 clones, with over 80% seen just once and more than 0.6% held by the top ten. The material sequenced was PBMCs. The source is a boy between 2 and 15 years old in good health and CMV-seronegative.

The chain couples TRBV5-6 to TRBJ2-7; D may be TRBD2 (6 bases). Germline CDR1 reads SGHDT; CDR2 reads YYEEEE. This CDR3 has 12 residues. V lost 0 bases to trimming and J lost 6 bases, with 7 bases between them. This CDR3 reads CASSLGGGEQYF. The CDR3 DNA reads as TGTGCCAGCAGCTTGGGGGGAGGCGAGCAGTACTTC.

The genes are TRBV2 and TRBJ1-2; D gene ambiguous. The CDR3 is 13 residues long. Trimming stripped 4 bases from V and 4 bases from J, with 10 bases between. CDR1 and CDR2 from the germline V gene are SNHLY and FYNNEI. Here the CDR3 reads CASSVDTLYGYTF. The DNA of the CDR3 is TGTGCCAGCAGTGTTGACACCCTCTATGGCTACACCTTC.

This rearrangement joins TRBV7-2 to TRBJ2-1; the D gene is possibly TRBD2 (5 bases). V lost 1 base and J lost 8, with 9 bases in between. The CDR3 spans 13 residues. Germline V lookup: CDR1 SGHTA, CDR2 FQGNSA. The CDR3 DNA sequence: TGTGCCAGCAGCTTAGGAGGGCGGGATGAGCAGTTCTTC. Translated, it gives CASSLGGRDEQFF.

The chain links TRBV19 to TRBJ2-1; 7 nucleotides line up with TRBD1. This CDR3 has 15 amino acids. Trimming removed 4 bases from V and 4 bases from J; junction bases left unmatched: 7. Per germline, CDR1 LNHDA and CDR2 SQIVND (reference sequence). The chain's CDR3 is CASSTRTGEYNEQFF. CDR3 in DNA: TGTGCCAGTAGTACCCGGACAGGAGAGTACAATGAGCAGTTCTTC.

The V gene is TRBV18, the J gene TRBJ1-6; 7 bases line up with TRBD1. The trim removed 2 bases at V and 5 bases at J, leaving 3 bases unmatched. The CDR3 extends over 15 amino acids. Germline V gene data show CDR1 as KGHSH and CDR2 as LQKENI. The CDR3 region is CASSPNRGNNSPLHF. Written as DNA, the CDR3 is TGTGCCAGCTCACCAAACAGGGGTAATAATTCACCCCTCCACTTT.

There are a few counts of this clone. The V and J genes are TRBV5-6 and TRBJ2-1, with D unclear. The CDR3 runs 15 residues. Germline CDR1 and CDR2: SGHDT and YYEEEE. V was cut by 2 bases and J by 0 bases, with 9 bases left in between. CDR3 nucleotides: TGTGCCAGCAGCTTACAGTTGAGCTCCTACAATGAGCAGTTCTTC. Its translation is CASSLQLSSYNEQFF.

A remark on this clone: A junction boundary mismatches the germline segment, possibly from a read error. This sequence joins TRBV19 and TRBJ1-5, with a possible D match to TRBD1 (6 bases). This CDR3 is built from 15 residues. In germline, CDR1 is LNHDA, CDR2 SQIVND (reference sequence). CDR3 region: CASSIGGRGDQPQHF. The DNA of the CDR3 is TGTGCCAGTAGCATAGGGGGAAGGGGCGATCAGCCCCAGCATTTT.

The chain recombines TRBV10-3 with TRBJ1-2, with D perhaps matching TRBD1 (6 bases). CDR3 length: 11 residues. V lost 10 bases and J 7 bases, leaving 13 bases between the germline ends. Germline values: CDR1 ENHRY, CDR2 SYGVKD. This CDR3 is CASEGGRGYTF. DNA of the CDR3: TGTGCCAGCGAAGGGGGTCGTGGCTACACCTTC.

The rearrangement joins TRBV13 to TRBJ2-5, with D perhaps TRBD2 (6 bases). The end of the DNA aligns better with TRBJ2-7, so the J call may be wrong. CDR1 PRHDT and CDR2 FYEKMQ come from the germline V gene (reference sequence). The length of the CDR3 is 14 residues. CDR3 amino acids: CASSYPGETYEQYF. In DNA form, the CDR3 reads TGTGCCAGCAGCTACCCGGGGGAAACCTACGAGCAGTACTTC.

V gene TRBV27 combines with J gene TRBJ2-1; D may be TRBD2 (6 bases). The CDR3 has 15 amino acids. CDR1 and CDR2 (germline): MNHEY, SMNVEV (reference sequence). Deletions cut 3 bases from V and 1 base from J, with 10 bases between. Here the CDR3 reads CASSFVLASYNEQFF. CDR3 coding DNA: TGTGCCAGCAGTTTTGTCCTAGCGTCCTACAATGAGCAGTTCTTC.

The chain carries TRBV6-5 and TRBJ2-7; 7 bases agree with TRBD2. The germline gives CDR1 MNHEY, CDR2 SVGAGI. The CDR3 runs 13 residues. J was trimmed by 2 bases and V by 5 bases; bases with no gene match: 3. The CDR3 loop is CASSEGTTYEQYF. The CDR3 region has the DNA TGTGCCAGCAGTGAAGGGACTACCTACGAGCAGTACTTC.

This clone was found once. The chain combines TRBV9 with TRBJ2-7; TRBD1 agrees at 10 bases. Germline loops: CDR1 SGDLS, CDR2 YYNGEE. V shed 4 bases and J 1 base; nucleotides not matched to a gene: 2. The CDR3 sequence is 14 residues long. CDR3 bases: TGTGCCAGCAGCAAGGACAGGGGGTCCTACGAGCAGTACTTC. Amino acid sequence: CASSKDRGSYEQYF. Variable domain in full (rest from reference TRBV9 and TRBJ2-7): DSGVTQTPKHLITATGQRVTLRCSPRSGDLSVYWYQQSLDQGLQFLIQYYNGEERAKGNILERFSAQQFPDLHSELNLSSLELGDSALYFCASSKDRGSYEQYFGPGTRLTVT.